A selection of T cell receptor beta chains follows, all from one sample in a study of blood T cell repertoires in COVID-19. The protocol was immunoSEQ multiplex PCR, while the TCRdb copy is restricted to in-frame clones and leaves out a portion. The table shows 200,000 to 250,000 clones, with 83% occurring only once. The source material was PBMCs or T cells enriched from blood (not recorded which). These receptors originate from a woman aged 45 to 65 who had been exposed to COVID-19. Each CDR3 is given with its conserved first and last residue. D genes are given only for firm matches. Clone size is not always given. Where it is, it says once, few, many or a class for expanded clones.

J	V	size	D	DNA	CDR3
TRBJ1-1	TRBV11-2	-	TRBD1	TGTGCCAGCAGCTTAGATCTAGGACAGGGGGCTGAAGCTTTCTTT	CASSLDLGQGAEAFF
TRBJ2-1	TRBV27	-	TRBD2	TGTGCCAGCAGTTTAGAGCGGGGCCTCTACAATGAGCAGTTCTTC	CASSLERGLYNEQFF
TRBJ1-1	TRBV5-1	-	-	TGCGCCAGCAGCGGAGGACAGAAGCCTGAAGCTTTCTTT	CASSGGQKPEAFF
TRBJ2-3	TRBV3-1/TRBV3-2	-	-	TGTGCCAGCAGCCCGTTAAGTCTTGGGGGGAACTCAGATACGCAGTATTTT	CASSPLSLGGNSDTQYF
TRBJ1-4	TRBV7-9	-	-	TGTGCCAGCAGCTTAGCGGGGAGGACTAATGAAAAACTGTTTTTT	CASSLAGRTNEKLFF
TRBJ2-6	TRBV4-1	once	-	TGCGCCAGCAGCCCACTCGTAACGGGCAGGGCCCGCTCTGGGGCCAACGTCCTGACTTTC	CASSPLVTGRARSGANVLTF
TRBJ1-2	TRBV5-1	once	-	TGCGCCAGCAGCCTCGGGACATCGGCTAACTATGGCTACACCTTC	CASSLGTSANYGYTF
TRBJ1-1	TRBV7-3	-	-	TGTGCCAGCAGCTTAACGCCGGGGTTGGACACTGAAGCTTTCTTT	CASSLTPGLDTEAFF
TRBJ2-7	TRBV18	-	TRBD2	TGTGCCGCGCCGGTGGGGGGGGTGGTCGAGCAGTACTTC	CAAPVGGVVEQYF
TRBJ1-2	TRBV28	-	-	TGTGCCAGCAGCCAGGGTTACGGAGGCTACACCTTC	CASSQGYGGYTF
TRBJ2-7	TRBV10-3	-	TRBD1	TGTGCCATCCGGACAGGGGGCGACGAGCAGTACTTC	CAIRTGGDEQYF